The TCR beta chain under discussion was sequenced for a study of Graves' ophthalmopathy and Graves' hyperthyroidism. PBMCs were isolated from a roughly 9.6 ml sample of fresh peripheral blood. The study's findings and limits: Blood also held most thyroid clonotypes expanded above 0.001 frequency.

Germline V gives CDR1 ENHRY, CDR2 SYGVKD. Unmatched junction bases numbered 17, after V lost 11 bases and J lost 7 bases. This CDR3 has 15 residues. The authors amplified TCR beta CDR3 regions from RNA transcripts. In the first round, RT-PCR was carried out with HTBI primers, and a multiplex PCR formed the second round. MiXCR was run by TCRdb on the multiplex PCR reads, yielding one entry per CDR3 protein. Of about 370,000 distinct CDR3 sequences in the sample, roughly a sixth are singletons; the top ten hold around 2.4%. This clonotype was found many times. Its antigen is not known. This chain connects TRBV10-3 to TRBJ1-5; TRBD1 matches 7 bases. The specimen sequenced was peripheral blood. This TCR came from an adult woman with stable Graves' hyperthyroidism. DNA of the CDR3: TGTGCCTCGGCAGTAACAGGGGATGGGAACCAGCCCCAGCATTTT. It codes for CASAVTGDGNQPQHF.